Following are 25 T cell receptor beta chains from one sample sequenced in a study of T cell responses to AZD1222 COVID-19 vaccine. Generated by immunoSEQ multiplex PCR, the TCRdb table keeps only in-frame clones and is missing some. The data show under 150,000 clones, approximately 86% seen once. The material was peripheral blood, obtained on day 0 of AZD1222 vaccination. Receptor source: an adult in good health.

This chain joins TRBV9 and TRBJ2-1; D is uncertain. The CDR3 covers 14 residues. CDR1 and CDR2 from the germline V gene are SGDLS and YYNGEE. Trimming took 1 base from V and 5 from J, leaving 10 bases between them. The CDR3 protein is CASSVRPGHNEQFF. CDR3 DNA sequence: TGTGCCAGCAGCGTAAGGCCGGGCCACAATGAGCAGTTCTTC.

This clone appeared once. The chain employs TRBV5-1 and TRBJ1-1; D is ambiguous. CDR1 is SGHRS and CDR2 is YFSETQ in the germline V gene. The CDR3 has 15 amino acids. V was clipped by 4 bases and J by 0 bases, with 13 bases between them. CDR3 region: CASSPRGEMNTEAFF. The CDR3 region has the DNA TGCGCCAGCAGCCCGCGCGGGGAAATGAACACTGAAGCTTTCTTT. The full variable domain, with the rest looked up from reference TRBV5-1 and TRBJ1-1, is KAGVTQTPRYLIKTRGQQVTLSCSPISGHRSVSWYQQTPGQGLQFLFEYFSETQRNKGNFPGRFSGRQFSNSRSEMNVSTLELGDSALYLCASSPRGEMNTEAFFGQGTRLTVV.

The CDR3 DNA reads as TGTGCCAGCTCCCTGGGGGGTAACTATGGCTACACCTTC. Translated, it gives CASSLGGNYGYTF. The rearrangement uses TRBV7-9 and TRBJ1-2; possibly TRBD1 for D (5 bases). V was trimmed by 8 bases and J by 1 base, leaving 11 bases between them. CDR3 size: 13 residues. CDR1 is SEHNR, CDR2 FQNEAQ, per germline (reference sequence).

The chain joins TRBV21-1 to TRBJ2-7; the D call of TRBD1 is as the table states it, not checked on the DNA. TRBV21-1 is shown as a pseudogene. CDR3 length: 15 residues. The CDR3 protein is CASSRQGIPTYEQYF. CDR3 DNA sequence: TGTGCCAGCAGCCGACAGGGCATTCCTACCTACGAGCAGTACTTC.

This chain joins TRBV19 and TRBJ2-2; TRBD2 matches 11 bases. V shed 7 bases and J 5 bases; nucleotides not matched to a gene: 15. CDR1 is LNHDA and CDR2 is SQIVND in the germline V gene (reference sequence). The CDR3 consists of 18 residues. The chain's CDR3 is CASTTISGRVVGTGELFF. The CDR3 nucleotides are TGTGCCAGTACCACCATTAGCGGGAGGGTGGTAGGGACCGGGGAGCTGTTTTTT. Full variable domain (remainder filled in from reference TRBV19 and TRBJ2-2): DGGITQSPKYLFRKEGQNVTLSCEQNLNHDAMYWYRQDPGQGLRLIYYSQIVNDFQKGDIAEGYSVSREKKESFPLTVTSAQKNPTAFYLCASTTISGRVVGTGELFFGEGSRLTVL.

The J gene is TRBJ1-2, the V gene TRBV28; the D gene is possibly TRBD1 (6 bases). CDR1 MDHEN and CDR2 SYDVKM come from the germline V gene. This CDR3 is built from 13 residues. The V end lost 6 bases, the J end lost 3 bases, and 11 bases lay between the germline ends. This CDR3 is CASRPEGDYGYTF. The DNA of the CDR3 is TGTGCCAGCAGGCCTGAGGGGGACTATGGCTACACCTTC.

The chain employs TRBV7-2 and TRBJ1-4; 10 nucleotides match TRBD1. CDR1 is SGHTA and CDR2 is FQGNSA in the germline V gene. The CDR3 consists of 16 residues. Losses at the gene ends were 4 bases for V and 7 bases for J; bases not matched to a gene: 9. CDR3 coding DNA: TGTGCCAGCAGCTCCCGGACAGGGGGTCTAAGTGAAAAACTGTTTTTT. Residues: CASSSRTGGLSEKLFF.

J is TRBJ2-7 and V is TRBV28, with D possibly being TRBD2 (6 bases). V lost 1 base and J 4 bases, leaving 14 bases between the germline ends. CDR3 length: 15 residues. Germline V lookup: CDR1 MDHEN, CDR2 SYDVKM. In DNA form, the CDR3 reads TGTGCCAGCAGTTTATTGGTCGGGAGAGAATACGAGCAGTACTTC. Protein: CASSLLVGREYEQYF.

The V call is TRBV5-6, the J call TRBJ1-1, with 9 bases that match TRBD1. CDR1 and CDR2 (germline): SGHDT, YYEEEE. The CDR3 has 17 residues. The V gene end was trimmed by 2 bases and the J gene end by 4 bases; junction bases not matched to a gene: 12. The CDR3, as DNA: TGTGCCAGCAGCTTAATCTTCGGGACAGGGAAACCCACTGAAGCTTTCTTT. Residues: CASSLIFGTGKPTEAFF.

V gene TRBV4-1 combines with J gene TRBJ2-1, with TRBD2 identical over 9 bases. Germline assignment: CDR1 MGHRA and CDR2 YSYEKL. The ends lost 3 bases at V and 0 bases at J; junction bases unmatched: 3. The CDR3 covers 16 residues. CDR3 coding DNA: TGCGCCAGCAGCCACAGACTAGCGGTCTCCTACAATGAGCAGTTCTTC. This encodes CASSHRLAVSYNEQFF.

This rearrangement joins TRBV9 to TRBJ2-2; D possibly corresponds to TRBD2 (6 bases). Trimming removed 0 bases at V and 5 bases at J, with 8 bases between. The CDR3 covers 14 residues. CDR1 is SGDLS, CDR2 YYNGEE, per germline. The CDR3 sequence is CASSVAAGTGELFF. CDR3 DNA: TGTGCCAGCAGCGTAGCGGCGGGAACCGGGGAGCTGTTTTTT.

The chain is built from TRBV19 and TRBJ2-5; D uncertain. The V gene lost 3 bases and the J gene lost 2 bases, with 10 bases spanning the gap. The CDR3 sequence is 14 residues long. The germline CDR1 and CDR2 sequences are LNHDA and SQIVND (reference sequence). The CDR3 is CASSILGQQETQYF. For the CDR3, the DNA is TGTGCCAGTAGTATTCTTGGGCAGCAAGAGACCCAGTACTTC.

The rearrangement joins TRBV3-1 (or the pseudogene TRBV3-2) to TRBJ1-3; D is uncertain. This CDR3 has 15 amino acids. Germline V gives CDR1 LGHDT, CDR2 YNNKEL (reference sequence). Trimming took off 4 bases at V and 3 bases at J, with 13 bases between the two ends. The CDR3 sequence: CASSPTRSSGNTIYF. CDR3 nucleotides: TGTGCCAGCAGCCCGACACGATCAAGTGGAAACACCATATATTTT.

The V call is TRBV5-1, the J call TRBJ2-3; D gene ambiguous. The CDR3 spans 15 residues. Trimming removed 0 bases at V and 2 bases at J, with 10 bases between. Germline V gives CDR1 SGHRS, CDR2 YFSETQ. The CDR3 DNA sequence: TGCGCCAGCAGCTTGGACCGACCGCTCACAGATACGCAGTATTTT. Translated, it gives CASSLDRPLTDTQYF.

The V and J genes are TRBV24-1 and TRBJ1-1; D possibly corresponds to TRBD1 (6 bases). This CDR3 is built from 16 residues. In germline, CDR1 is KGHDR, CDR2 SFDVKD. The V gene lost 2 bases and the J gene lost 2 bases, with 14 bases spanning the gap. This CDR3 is CATSDSRGAVNTEAFF. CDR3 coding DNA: TGTGCCACCAGTGATTCCCGGGGGGCGGTCAACACTGAAGCTTTCTTT.

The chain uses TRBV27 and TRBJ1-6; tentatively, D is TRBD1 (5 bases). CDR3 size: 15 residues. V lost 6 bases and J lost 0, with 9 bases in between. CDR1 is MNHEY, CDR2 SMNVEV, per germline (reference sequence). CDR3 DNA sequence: TGTGCCAGCAGAAGAGGGGACTCCTATAATTCACCCCTCCACTTT. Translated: CASRRGDSYNSPLHF.

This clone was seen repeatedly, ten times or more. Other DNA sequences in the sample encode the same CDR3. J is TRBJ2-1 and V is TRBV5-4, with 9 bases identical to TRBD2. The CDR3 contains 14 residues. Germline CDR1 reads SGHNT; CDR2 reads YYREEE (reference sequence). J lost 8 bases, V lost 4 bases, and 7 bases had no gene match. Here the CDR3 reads CASSGTTSGDEQFF. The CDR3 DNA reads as TGTGCCAGCAGCGGGACGACTAGCGGCGATGAGCAGTTCTTC.

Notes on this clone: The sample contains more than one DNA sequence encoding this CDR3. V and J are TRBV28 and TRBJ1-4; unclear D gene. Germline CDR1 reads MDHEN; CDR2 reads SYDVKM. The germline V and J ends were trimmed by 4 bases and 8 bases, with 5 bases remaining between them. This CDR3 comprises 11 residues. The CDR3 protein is CASSSREKLFF. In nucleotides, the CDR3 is TGTGCCAGCAGTTCTCGAGAAAAACTGTTTTTT.

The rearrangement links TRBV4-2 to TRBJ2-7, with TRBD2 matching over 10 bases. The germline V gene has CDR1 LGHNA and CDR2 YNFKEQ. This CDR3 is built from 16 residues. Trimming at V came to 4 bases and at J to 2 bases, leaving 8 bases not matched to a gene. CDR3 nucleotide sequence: TGTGCCAGCAGCCCTGAAACAGCGGGAGGGCCCTACGAGCAGTACTTC. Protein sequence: CASSPETAGGPYEQYF.

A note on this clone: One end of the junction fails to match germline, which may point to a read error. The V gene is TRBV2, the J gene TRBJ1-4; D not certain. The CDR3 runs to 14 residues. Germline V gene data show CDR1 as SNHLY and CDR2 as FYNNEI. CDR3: CASTERLPNEKLFF. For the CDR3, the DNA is TGTGCCAGCACTGAAAGGCTGCCTAATGAAAAACTGTTTTTT.

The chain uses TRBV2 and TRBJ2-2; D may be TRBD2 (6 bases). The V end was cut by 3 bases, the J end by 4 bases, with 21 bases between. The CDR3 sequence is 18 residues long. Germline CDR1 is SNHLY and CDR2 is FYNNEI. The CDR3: CASSERGLARPPTGELFF. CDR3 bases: TGTGCCAGCAGTGAGCGGGGCCTGGCTAGACCCCCCACCGGGGAGCTGTTTTTT.

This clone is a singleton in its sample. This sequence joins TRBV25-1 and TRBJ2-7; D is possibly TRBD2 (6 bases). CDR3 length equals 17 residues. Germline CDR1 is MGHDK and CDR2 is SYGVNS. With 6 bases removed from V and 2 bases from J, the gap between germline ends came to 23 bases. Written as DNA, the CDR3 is TGTGCCAGCAGCGACCCCCCTGGCGGAGGGGCCCCCTACGAGCAGTACTTC. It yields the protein CASSDPPGGGAPYEQYF.

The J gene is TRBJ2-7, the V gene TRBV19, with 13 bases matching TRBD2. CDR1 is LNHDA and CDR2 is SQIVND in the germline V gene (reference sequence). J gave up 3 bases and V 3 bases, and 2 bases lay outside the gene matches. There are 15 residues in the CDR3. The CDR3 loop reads CASSIGLAGDYEQYF. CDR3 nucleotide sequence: TGTGCCAGTAGTATCGGACTAGCGGGAGACTACGAGCAGTACTTC.

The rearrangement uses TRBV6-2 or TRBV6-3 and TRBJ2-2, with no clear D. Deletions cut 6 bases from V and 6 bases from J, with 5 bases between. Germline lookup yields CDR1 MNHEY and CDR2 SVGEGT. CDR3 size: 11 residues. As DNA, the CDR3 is TGTGCCAGCAGGTACCCCGGGGAGCTGTTTTTT. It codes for CASRYPGELFF.

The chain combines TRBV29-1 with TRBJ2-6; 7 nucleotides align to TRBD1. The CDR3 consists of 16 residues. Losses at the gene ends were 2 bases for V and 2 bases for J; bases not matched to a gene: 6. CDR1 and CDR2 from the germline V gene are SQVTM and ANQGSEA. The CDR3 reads CSVESARGTGANVLTF. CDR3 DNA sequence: TGCAGCGTTGAAAGCGCCAGGGGGACTGGGGCCAACGTCCTGACTTTC.